This entry is about one TCR beta chain. Per the authors' pipeline: The assay estimated nucleated cells by amplifying reference gene primers. Assay used: immunoSEQ multiplex PCR; TCRdb lists only in-frame clones, some missing. The V and J calls and clone size were taken over from that table, and D and trimming were inferred from the DNA. The sample has roughly 100,000 clones, more than 75% seen once; the top ten hold around 4.9%. The V and J ends lost 0 bases and 3 bases respectively, with 9 bases between them. The CDR3 length is 14 residues. Germline assignment: CDR1 SGDLS and CDR2 YYNGEE. This entry is derived from a study of blood T cell repertoires in COVID-19. For the study at large: Both acute and convalescent COVID-19 samples were obtained from the United States, Italy and Spain. The cDNA or gDNA used as material had been derived from T cells, B-cell-depleted T cells, or PBMCs.

Sequencing was performed on peripheral blood. The rearrangement uses TRBV9 and TRBJ1-2, with TRBD1 as a possible D gene (5 bases). The origin of this receptor is a woman of 80 years or more with active COVID-19. CDR3 sequence reads: CASSVARGDYGYTF. CDR3 in DNA: TGTGCCAGCAGCGTAGCTCGGGGGGACTATGGCTACACCTTC.